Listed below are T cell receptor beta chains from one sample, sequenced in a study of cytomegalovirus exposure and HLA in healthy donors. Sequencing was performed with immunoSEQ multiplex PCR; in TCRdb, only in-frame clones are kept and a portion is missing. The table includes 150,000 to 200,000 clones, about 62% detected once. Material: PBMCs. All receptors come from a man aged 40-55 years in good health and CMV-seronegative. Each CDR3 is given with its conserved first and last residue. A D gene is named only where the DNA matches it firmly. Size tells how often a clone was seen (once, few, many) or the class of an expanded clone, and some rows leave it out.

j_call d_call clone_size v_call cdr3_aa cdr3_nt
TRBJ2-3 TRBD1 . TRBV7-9 CASSVGQGADTQYF TGTGCCAGCAGCGTCGGACAGGGCGCAGATACGCAGTATTTT
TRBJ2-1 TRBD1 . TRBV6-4 CASSVGTGGDEQFF TGTGCCAGCAGTGTGGGGACAGGGGGCGATGAGCAGTTCTTC
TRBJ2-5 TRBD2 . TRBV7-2 CASSLRLAVQETQYF TGTGCCAGCAGCTTACGACTAGCGGTACAAGAGACCCAGTACTTC
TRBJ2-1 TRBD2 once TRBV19 CASSIDTGGSYNEQFF TGTGCCAGTAGTATAGATACGGGAGGCTCCTACAATGAGCAGTTCTTC
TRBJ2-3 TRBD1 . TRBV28 CASSPQGARTDTQYF TGTGCCAGCAGTCCGCAGGGGGCACGGACAGATACGCAGTATTTT
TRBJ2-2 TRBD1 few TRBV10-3 CAIRSGTGDGELFF TGTGCCATCCGATCCGGGACAGGGGACGGGGAGCTGTTTTTT
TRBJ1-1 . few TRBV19 CASSIGRLNTEAFF TGTGCCAGTAGTATAGGGCGGCTGAACACTGAAGCTTTCTTT
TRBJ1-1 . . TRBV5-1 CASCMTGNTEAFF TGCGCCAGCTGCATGACAGGAAACACTGAAGCTTTCTTT
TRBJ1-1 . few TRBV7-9 CASSPPQGMNTEAFF TGTGCCAGCAGCCCCCCACAGGGAATGAACACTGAAGCTTTCTTT
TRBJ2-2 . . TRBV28 CASSSGGRAGSTGELFF TGTGCCAGCAGTTCCGGGGGTAGGGCAGGGAGTACCGGGGAGCTGTTTTTT